A selection of T cell receptor beta chains follows, all from one sample in a study of beta chain features in type 1 diabetes. This table comes from immunoSEQ multiplex PCR, and its TCRdb copy is limited to in-frame clones, with some not included. The profile covers about 40,000 clones, with approximately 53% appearing a single time and about 0.25% taken by the ten largest. Specimen: stem cell memory CD4+ T cells from blood. These receptors were collected from a woman younger than 45 in good health. The CDR3 runs from the conserved cysteine through the conserved F or W.

j_call,v_call,cdr3_length,cdr3_aa
TRBJ2-1,TRBV15,16,CATSRDTAGGYNEQFF
TRBJ1-4,TRBV30,15,CAWSPALTRGEKLFF
TRBJ2-2,TRBV29-1,15,CSVEDPNRGTGELFF
TRBJ2-1,TRBV4-3,18,CASSQYLLSGRAAYEQFF
TRBJ1-1,TRBV6-5,14,CASSYFQGDTEAFF
TRBJ2-1,TRBV20-1,11,CSAGRERWQFF
TRBJ2-7,TRBV18,13,CASSPQGYYEQYF
TRBJ2-7,TRBV10-3,13,CAIRGQGTYEQYF
TRBJ1-5,TRBV18,16,CASSPGPGKKNQPQHF
TRBJ2-1,TRBV19,17,CASSIDRDASSYNEQFF
TRBJ2-2,TRBV5-4,15,CASSFLGTAREELFF
TRBJ1-3,TRBV7-3,15,CASSLSGGSGNTIYF
TRBJ1-1,TRBV7-2,13,CASSRQGDTEAFF
TRBJ1-2,TRBV7-9,13,CASSLVDRGGYTF
TRBJ1-2,TRBV15,15,CATRGDGSTSFGYTF
TRBJ2-1,TRBV9,14,CASSVLAGGSEQFF
TRBJ1-2,TRBV18,15,CASSPGRDPLSGYTF
TRBJ2-7,TRBV4-3,13,CASSKGAFNEQYF
TRBJ2-7,TRBV7-6,15,CASSLETSGKYEQYF
TRBJ2-7,TRBV7-2,17,CASSLVPSSGRAYEQYF
TRBJ2-1,TRBV7-3,11,CASSRGVEQFF
TRBJ1-1,TRBV28,17,CASSPTNPTAMNTEAFF
TRBJ2-2,TRBV7-7,15,CASSKTGVDTGELFF
TRBJ2-7,TRBV30,15,CAWSVRLAGAYEQYF
TRBJ2-7,TRBV2,15,CASSEAGLAGSEQYF
TRBJ2-3,TRBV4-2,15,CASSQDGQGHRRGYF
TRBJ2-2,TRBV19,14,CASSIVGYTGELFF
TRBJ2-1,TRBV28,16,CASSLTTLALYNEQFF
TRBJ1-3,TRBV27,13,CASSAAGGNTIYF
TRBJ1-2,TRBV7-9,13,CASSWGETYGYTF
TRBJ1-2,TRBV28,14,CASSLHGQIYGYTF
TRBJ2-6,TRBV5-1,16,CASSLQGSAGANVLTF
TRBJ2-5,TRBV7-9,15,CASSRTGAPGETQYF
TRBJ2-7,TRBV5-1,15,CASSWTSGSNGEQYF
TRBJ2-7,TRBV6-5,15,CASSYSDRGSYEQYF
TRBJ2-5,TRBV19,13,CASSTGTKETQYF
TRBJ2-5,TRBV7-9,15,CASSLAGTGQETQYF
TRBJ2-2,TRBV6-6,15,CASSPSGSRAGELFF
TRBJ2-2,TRBV6-4,16,CASIASGTSYTGELFF
TRBJ2-7,TRBV5-1,12,CASSLGVREQYF
TRBJ2-1,TRBV19,17,CASSIDPREGSYNEQFF